A single sample is the source of the 11 T cell receptor beta chains below, sequenced in a study of shared clonotypes between healthy human individuals. Sequenced by immunoSEQ multiplex PCR; TCRdb stores in-frame clones only, minus some. The sample has 2 million to 2.5 million clones, roughly 95% seen once. Sequenced input: naive CD4+ T cells sorted from blood. Noted subset: CD45RA+ positively selected. The source is a man between 18 and 29 years old in good health.

Comments on this clone: Additional DNA sequences in this sample encode the identical CDR3. V is TRBV18 and J is TRBJ2-7; unclear D gene. The CDR3 runs to 13 residues. The V end was cut by 0 bases, the J end by 4 bases, with 7 bases between. Germline V lookup: CDR1 KGHSH, CDR2 LQKENI. The CDR3 DNA sequence: TGTGCCAGCTCACCACCGGTAGGATACGAGCAGTACTTC. It codes for CASSPPVGYEQYF.

The CDR3 spells CASSSREAGYTF. CDR3 coding DNA: TGTGCCAGCAGTTCCCGGGAGGCCGGCTACACCTTC. The chain is built from TRBV2 and TRBJ1-2; D not certain. The CDR3 extends over 12 amino acids. V gave up 5 bases and J gave up 8 bases, with 12 bases separating them. The germline CDR1 and CDR2 sequences are SNHLY and FYNNEI.

This chain joins TRBV7-2 and TRBJ2-7, with D unresolved. The CDR3 loop spans 17 amino acids. Trimming pared 4 bases from V and 3 bases from J, leaving 22 bases between. Germline V gene sequence: CDR1 SGHTA, CDR2 FQGNSA. CDR3 region: CASSYDAGSIGRYEQYF. The CDR3 nucleotides are TGTGCCAGCAGCTATGATGCCGGGTCCATTGGGCGCTACGAGCAGTACTTC.

V is TRBV27 and J is TRBJ2-7; D is possibly TRBD1 (5 bases). Trimming pared 6 bases from V and 2 bases from J, leaving 14 bases between. CDR3 length: 14 amino acids. CDR1 and CDR2 from the germline V gene are MNHEY and SMNVEV (reference sequence). CDR3 nucleotide sequence: TGTGCCAGCAGAAACAAGGGGCCCCCCTACGAGCAGTACTTC. Residues: CASRNKGPPYEQYF.

This chain joins TRBV5-1 and TRBJ1-1; 8 bases agree with TRBD1. V lost 4 bases and J lost 3; bases outside the gene matches: 14. Germline V CDR1 and CDR2: SGHRS, YFSETQ. The CDR3 runs 17 residues. This CDR3 reads CASSPLSGGDRHTEAFF. The CDR3 coding sequence is TGCGCCAGCAGCCCACTATCAGGGGGCGATCGGCACACTGAAGCTTTCTTT.

The chain employs TRBV6-1 and TRBJ2-5, with 8 positions matching TRBD1. The CDR3 length is 15 residues. Germline V CDR1 and CDR2: MNHNS, SASEGT. The V segment lost 0 bases and the J segment 2 bases; nucleotides outside the gene matches: 2. The CDR3 coding sequence is TGTGCCAGCAGTGAAGCAACAGGGGGGCAAGAGACCCAGTACTTC. Translation gives CASSEATGGQETQYF.

The genes are TRBV9 and TRBJ2-1, with a possible D match to TRBD2 (6 bases). Germline V CDR1 and CDR2: SGDLS, YYNGEE. This CDR3 is built from 15 residues. Trimming stripped 4 bases from V and 0 bases from J, with 11 bases between. This CDR3 reads CASSSGGASYNEQFF. The CDR3 DNA is TGTGCCAGCAGCTCGGGCGGGGCCTCCTACAATGAGCAGTTCTTC.

The gene calls are TRBV6-1 and TRBJ1-5; weak D call: TRBD1 (5 bases). Germline-derived CDR1 and CDR2 are MNHNS and SASEGT. Trimming took 7 bases from V and 9 from J, leaving 13 bases between them. The CDR3 is made up of 12 amino acids. CDR3 sequence (DNA): TGTGCCAGCATGATCGTCGGGGCGCCCCAGCATTTT. Its protein is CASMIVGAPQHF.

V gene TRBV5-1 combines with J gene TRBJ2-7; weak D call: TRBD1 (6 bases). Germline CDR1 SGHRS, CDR2 YFSETQ. CDR3 length: 14 residues. V lost 0 bases to trimming and J lost 2 bases, with 9 bases between them. CDR3 nucleotides: TGCGCCAGCAGCTTGGGGGGGCCTCCCTACGAGCAGTACTTC. Translation gives CASSLGGPPYEQYF.

The DNA of the CDR3 is TGTGCTAGTGGTTTGCGGGGGAAGGGAAGCACAGATACGCAGTATTTT. This gives the protein CASGLRGKGSTDTQYF. The chain carries TRBV12-5 and TRBJ2-3; D is possibly TRBD2 (6 bases). V was clipped by 2 bases and J by 0 bases, with 12 bases between them. This CDR3 is built from 16 residues. In germline, CDR1 is LGHNT, CDR2 FRNRAP.

The chain has TRBV28 and TRBJ1-5; no clear D gene. CDR1 MDHEN and CDR2 SYDVKM come from the germline V gene. The V end was cut by 5 bases, the J end by 6 bases, with 11 bases between. The CDR3 is 13 amino acids. The CDR3 nucleotides read TGTGCCAGCAGTGTCGGGTTGCCTCAGCCCCAGCATTTT. Translation gives CASSVGLPQPQHF.